The 23 T cell receptor beta chains below all came from one sample that was sequenced in a study of blood T cell repertoires in COVID-19. Sequencing was performed with immunoSEQ multiplex PCR; in TCRdb, only in-frame clones are kept and a portion is missing. The sample carries approximately 170,000 clones, around 86% recorded once. The sequencing input was peripheral blood. Receptor source: an older man with acute or convalescent COVID-19.

The V call is TRBV7-3, the J call TRBJ1-2, with 8 nucleotides matching TRBD1. Germline-derived CDR1 and CDR2 are SGHTA and FQGTGA. The V segment lost 5 bases and the J segment 4 bases; nucleotides outside the gene matches: 12. The CDR3 has 16 residues. The CDR3 loop reads CASSRSGRGQVYGYTF. The CDR3 DNA is TGTGCCAGCAGCCGTTCTGGCAGGGGGCAGGTCTATGGCTACACCTTC.

This clone was picked up a small number of times. V usage is TRBV21-1 and J usage is TRBJ1-1; the table calls TRBD1, which could not be checked here. TRBV21-1 is listed as a pseudogene. The CDR3 covers 15 residues. The CDR3 sequence is CASSKGARINTEAFF. The CDR3 nucleotides read TGTGCCAGCAGCAAAGGGGCCAGGATTAACACTGAAGCTTTCTTT.

V is TRBV11-2 and J is TRBJ1-4; 9 bases align to TRBD1. CDR1 SGHAT and CDR2 FQNNGV come from the germline V gene. The CDR3 length is 13 residues. V gave up 0 bases and J gave up 16 bases; unmatched junction bases: 6. Here the CDR3 DNA reads TGTGCCAGCAGCTTAGATCTCGGACAGGGGCCGTTTTTT. It specifies CASSLDLGQGPFF.

This clone has just one count. This rearrangement joins TRBV6-1 to TRBJ1-2, with 8 bases that match TRBD1. Looked up from germline, CDR1 is MNHNS and CDR2 is SASEGT. The V and J ends lost 0 bases and 10 bases, in that order; junction bases with no gene match: 7. This CDR3 comprises 14 residues. The CDR3 DNA sequence: TGTGCCAGCAGTGAAGCGCTTAACAGGGGGAACTACACCTTC. Translated: CASSEALNRGNYTF.

J is TRBJ2-1 and V is TRBV5-4; a weak D match, TRBD2 (5 bases). The CDR3 totals 15 residues. Trimming removed 4 bases from V and 10 bases from J, with 21 bases in between. CDR1 is SGHNT and CDR2 is YYREEE in the germline V gene (reference sequence). The CDR3 reads CASSPVGSLNGEQFF. The CDR3 nucleotides read TGTGCCAGCAGCCCCGTGGGGAGTTTGAACGGGGAGCAGTTCTTC.

Of note for this clone: Other DNA sequences in the same sample also yield this CDR3. The chain recombines TRBV28 with TRBJ1-5; 11 bases match TRBD1. The J segment lost 5 bases and the V segment lost 2 bases, leaving 2 bases of the junction unmatched. The CDR3 covers 15 residues. Germline CDR1 is MDHEN and CDR2 is SYDVKM. CDR3 residues: CASSLTGQGDQPQHF. The CDR3 DNA reads as TGTGCCAGCAGTTTAACGGGACAGGGGGATCAGCCCCAGCATTTT.

The chain employs TRBV7-2 and TRBJ1-2, with TRBD1 identical over 8 bases. The germline gives CDR1 SGHTA, CDR2 FQGNSA. This CDR3 has 16 residues. With 2 bases clipped from V and 0 bases from J, the junction kept 5 bases outside the gene matches. The CDR3 protein is CASSLSGTGANYGYTF. In nucleotides, the CDR3 is TGTGCCAGCAGCTTAAGCGGGACAGGCGCTAACTATGGCTACACCTTC.

The rearrangement uses TRBV19 and TRBJ2-2; TRBD1 agrees at 7 bases. V shed 5 bases and J 5 bases; nucleotides not matched to a gene: 2. CDR1 and CDR2 (germline): LNHDA, SQIVND (reference sequence). The CDR3 loop spans 13 amino acids. The CDR3 sequence is CASSDRVTGELFF. The CDR3 nucleotides read TGTGCCAGTAGTGACAGGGTGACCGGGGAGCTGTTTTTT.

This sequence joins TRBV5-1 and TRBJ1-6, with D possibly matching TRBD1 (5 bases). Trimming removed 4 bases at V and 0 bases at J, with 14 bases between. This CDR3 is 17 amino acids long. Per the germline V gene, CDR1 is SGHRS and CDR2 is YFSETQ. The CDR3 loop reads CASSPSTASSYNSPLHF. CDR3 nucleotides: TGCGCCAGCAGCCCCTCGACAGCTAGCTCCTATAATTCACCCCTCCACTTT.

This clone was detected ten times or more. Other DNA sequences within the sample encode an identical CDR3. V is TRBV27 and J is TRBJ2-7; no clear D. Trimming removed 2 bases from V and 4 bases from J, with 9 bases in between. Germline CDR1 is MNHEY and CDR2 is SMNVEV (reference sequence). The CDR3 runs 13 residues. The CDR3 loop is CASSLAGGYEQYF. Written as DNA, the CDR3 is TGTGCCAGCAGTTTAGCCGGCGGTTACGAGCAGTACTTC.

This rearrangement joins TRBV9 to TRBJ2-3; 7 nucleotides match TRBD1. The CDR3 is 16 residues long. With V trimmed by 4 bases and J by 2 bases, 10 bases remained unmatched. Germline assignment: CDR1 SGDLS and CDR2 YYNGEE. CDR3 amino acids: CASSLQGGPFTDTQYF. The CDR3 coding sequence is TGTGCCAGCAGCTTGCAAGGGGGCCCTTTCACAGATACGCAGTATTTT.

This chain connects TRBV6-1 to TRBJ1-2, with TRBD1 identical over 7 bases. Germline assignment: CDR1 MNHNS and CDR2 SASEGT. CDR3 size: 14 residues. The junction had 4 bases not matched to a gene; V was cut back by 1 base and J by 5 bases. This CDR3 reads CASSEGPGGYGYTF. In nucleotides, the CDR3 is TGTGCCAGCAGTGAAGGGCCAGGGGGGTATGGCTACACCTTC.

The chain carries TRBV7-3 and TRBJ2-7; unclear D gene. Germline CDR1 reads SGHTA; CDR2 reads FQGTGA. The CDR3 is 12 residues long. V gave up 5 bases and J gave up 7 bases, with 12 bases separating them. CDR3 loop: CASSPGFGEQYF. The DNA for the CDR3 is TGTGCCAGCAGCCCCGGGTTCGGGGAGCAGTACTTC.

V gene TRBV6-5 combines with J gene TRBJ1-6, with 9 bases lining up with TRBD1. Germline CDR1 MNHEY, CDR2 SVGAGI. V shed 2 bases, J shed 7 bases, and the junction held 6 bases outside the gene matches. The CDR3 runs 16 residues. CDR3 in DNA: TGTGCCAGCAGTTACCGGACCGGACAGGGGAATTCACCCCTCCACTTT. The encoded protein is CASSYRTGQGNSPLHF.

The chain is built from TRBV4-1 and TRBJ2-2, with TRBD2 matching over 11 bases. CDR3 size: 16 residues. The germline gives CDR1 MGHRA, CDR2 YSYEKL. Losses at the gene ends were 4 bases for V and 6 bases for J; bases not matched to a gene: 7. CDR3 sequence: CASSLIAGGPPGELFF. In nucleotides, the CDR3 is TGCGCCAGCAGCCTTATAGCGGGGGGGCCCCCCGGGGAGCTGTTTTTT.

The chain couples TRBV27 to TRBJ1-5; 7 nucleotides line up with TRBD1. The CDR3 contains 15 residues. The junction had 8 bases not matched to a gene; V was cut back by 4 bases and J by 5 bases. CDR1 is MNHEY, CDR2 SMNVEV, per germline (reference sequence). The CDR3 coding sequence is TGTGCCAGCAGTTCAGGCCCCAGGGGGGATCAGCCCCAGCATTTT. Translation: CASSSGPRGDQPQHF.

J is TRBJ2-1 and V is TRBV10-2; 11 bases fit TRBD2. The CDR3 is 16 residues long. Germline V gene sequence: CDR1 WSHSY, CDR2 SAAADI. Unmatched junction bases numbered 9, after V lost 3 bases and J lost 8 bases. The CDR3 spells CASSDQRGTSGDEQFF. The CDR3 DNA reads TGCGCCAGCAGTGACCAACGGGGGACTAGCGGCGATGAGCAGTTCTTC.

The chain employs TRBV6-6 and TRBJ1-6; 9 nucleotides line up with TRBD1. V shed 5 bases, J shed 9 bases, and the junction held 8 bases outside the gene matches. CDR1 is MNHNY and CDR2 is SVGAGI in the germline V gene (reference sequence). This CDR3 has 15 amino acids. This CDR3 is CASSGPGQGSSPLHF. The CDR3 DNA reads as TGTGCCAGCAGTGGACCGGGACAGGGAAGTTCACCCCTCCACTTT.

V and J are TRBV15 and TRBJ1-2; D remains unclear. The CDR3 has 13 residues. Germline CDR1 is LNHNV and CDR2 is YYDKDF (reference sequence). V lost 0 bases, J lost 13 bases, and 15 bases lay in between. Here the CDR3 DNA reads TGTGCCACCAGCAGAGATCCCCGGGAGGGCCTCACCTTC. Translation gives CATSRDPREGLTF.

The J gene is TRBJ2-2, the V gene TRBV11-3, with D perhaps matching TRBD2 (7 bases). V lost 3 bases and J lost 3, with 14 bases in between. The CDR3 length is 16 residues. CDR1 and CDR2 (germline): SGHNT, YENEEA. CDR3 in amino acids: CASSFDRGADTGELFF. The CDR3 DNA is TGTGCCAGCAGCTTTGATCGGGGGGCAGACACCGGGGAGCTGTTTTTT.

This chain joins TRBV5-1 and TRBJ1-1, with 8 nucleotides matching TRBD1. Germline trimming cut 4 bases from V and 8 bases from J; bases unmatched to any gene: 10. This CDR3 region has 14 residues. From germline, CDR1 is SGHRS and CDR2 YFSETQ. The CDR3 spells CASSLDRGGTEAFF. In DNA, the CDR3 is TGCGCCAGCAGCCTCGACAGGGGAGGGACCGAAGCTTTCTTT.

The rearrangement joins TRBV3-1 (or the pseudogene TRBV3-2) to TRBJ2-7; 8 nucleotides match TRBD1. V was clipped by 1 base and J by 7 bases; unmatched bases: 6. The CDR3 has 14 residues. Germline values: CDR1 LGHDT, CDR2 YNNKEL (reference sequence). CDR3 DNA: TGTGCCAGCAGCCAAGGCACAGGGGGGTTGGAGCAGTACTTC. It translates to CASSQGTGGLEQYF.

The chain is built from TRBV2 and TRBJ1-2; weak D call: TRBD1 (6 bases). The CDR3 consists of 14 residues. Trimming stripped 6 bases from V and 0 bases from J, with 11 bases between. Germline V lookup: CDR1 SNHLY, CDR2 FYNNEI. In DNA form, the CDR3 reads TGTGCCAGCAGAATCACAGGGACTAACTATGGCTACACCTTC. Translating it yields CASRITGTNYGYTF.